This TCR beta chain was found in a study of T cell responses to AZD1222 COVID-19 vaccine. Study-wide findings and caveats: Sampled repertoires all dated from after the peak T cell response. Clonal diversity may have been underestimated, and the donors were mostly white British, with more females than males. Unmutated variant regions reportedly attract nearly half of all spike-specific TCRs. Baseline testing showed seropositivity in only six AZD1222 recipients.

To note about this clone: As yet, its antigen is unknown.

The V gene's germline CDR1 is SGHTA and CDR2 FQGNSA. V was trimmed by 4 bases and J by 5 bases, leaving 17 bases between them. CDR3 length equals 15 residues. TCRdb's copy holds only in-frame clones and misses some; the assay was immunoSEQ multiplex PCR. The data contain roughly 100,000 clones, 70% to 90% of them seen just once; the ten biggest clones take up approximately 2.9%. The source material was peripheral blood, sampled on day 0 of AZD1222 vaccination. The chain has TRBV7-2 and TRBJ2-5; D remains ambiguous. This receptor was taken from an adult in good health. The CDR3: CASSYQTIPSETQYF. CDR3 nucleotide sequence: TGTGCCAGCAGCTACCAGACAATTCCGTCGGAGACCCAGTACTTC.